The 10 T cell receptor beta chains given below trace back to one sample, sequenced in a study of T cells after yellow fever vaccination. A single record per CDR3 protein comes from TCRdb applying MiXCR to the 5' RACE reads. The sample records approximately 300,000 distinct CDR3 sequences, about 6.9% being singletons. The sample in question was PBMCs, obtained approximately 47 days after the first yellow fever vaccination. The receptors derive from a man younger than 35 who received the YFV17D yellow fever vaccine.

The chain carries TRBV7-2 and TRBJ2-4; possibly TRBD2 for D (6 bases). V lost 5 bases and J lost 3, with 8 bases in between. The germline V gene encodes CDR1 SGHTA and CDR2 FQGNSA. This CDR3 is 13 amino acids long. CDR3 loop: CASSPGDKNIQYF. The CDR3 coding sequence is TGTGCCAGCAGCCCGGGGGACAAAAACATTCAGTACTTC.

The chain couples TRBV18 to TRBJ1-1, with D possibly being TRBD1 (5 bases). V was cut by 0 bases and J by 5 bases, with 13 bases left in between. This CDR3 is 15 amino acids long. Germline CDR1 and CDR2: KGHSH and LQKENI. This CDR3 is CASSPPGTRATEAFF. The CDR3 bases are TGTGCCAGCTCACCACCCGGGACCCGAGCTACTGAAGCTTTCTTT.

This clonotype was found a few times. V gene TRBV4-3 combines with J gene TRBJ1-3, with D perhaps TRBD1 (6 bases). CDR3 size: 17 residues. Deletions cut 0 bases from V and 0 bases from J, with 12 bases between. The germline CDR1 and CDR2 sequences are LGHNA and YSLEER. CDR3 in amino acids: CASSQDQGGLSGNTIYF. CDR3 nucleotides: TGCGCCAGCAGCCAAGATCAAGGGGGACTCTCTGGAAACACCATATATTTT.

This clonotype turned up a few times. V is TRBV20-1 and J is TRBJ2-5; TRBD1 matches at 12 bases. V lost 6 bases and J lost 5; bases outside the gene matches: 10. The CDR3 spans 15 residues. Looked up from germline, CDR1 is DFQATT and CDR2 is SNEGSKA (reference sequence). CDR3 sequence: CSAPRDRGLGETQYF. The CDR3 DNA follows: TGCAGTGCCCCCCGGGACAGGGGGCTCGGGGAGACCCAGTACTTC.

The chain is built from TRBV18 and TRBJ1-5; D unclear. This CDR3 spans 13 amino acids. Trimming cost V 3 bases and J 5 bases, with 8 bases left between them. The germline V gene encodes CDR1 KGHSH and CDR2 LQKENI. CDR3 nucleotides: TGTGCCAGCTCACCGGGGTCCGATCAGCCCCAGCATTTT. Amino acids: CASSPGSDQPQHF.

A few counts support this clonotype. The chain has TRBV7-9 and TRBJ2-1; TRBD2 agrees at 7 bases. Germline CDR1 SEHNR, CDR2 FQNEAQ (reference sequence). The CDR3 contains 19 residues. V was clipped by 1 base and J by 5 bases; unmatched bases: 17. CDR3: CASSLGGGAGTQRDNEQFF. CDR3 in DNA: TGTGCCAGCAGCTTAGGGGGAGGGGCAGGGACCCAAAGAGACAATGAGCAGTTCTTC.

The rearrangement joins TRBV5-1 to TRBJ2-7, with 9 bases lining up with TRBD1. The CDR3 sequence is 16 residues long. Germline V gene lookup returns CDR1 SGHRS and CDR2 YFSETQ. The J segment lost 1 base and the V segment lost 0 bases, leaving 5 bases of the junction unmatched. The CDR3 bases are TGCGCCAGCAGCTTGGCTGCCGGGACAGGGTCCTACGAGCAGTACTTC. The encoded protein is CASSLAAGTGSYEQYF.

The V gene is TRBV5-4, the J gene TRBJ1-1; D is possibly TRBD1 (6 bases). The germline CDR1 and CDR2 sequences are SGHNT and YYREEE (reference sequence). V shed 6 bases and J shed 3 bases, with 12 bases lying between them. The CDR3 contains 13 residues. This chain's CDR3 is CASTVRGYTEAFF. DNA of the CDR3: TGTGCCAGCACCGTGAGGGGGTACACTGAAGCTTTCTTT.

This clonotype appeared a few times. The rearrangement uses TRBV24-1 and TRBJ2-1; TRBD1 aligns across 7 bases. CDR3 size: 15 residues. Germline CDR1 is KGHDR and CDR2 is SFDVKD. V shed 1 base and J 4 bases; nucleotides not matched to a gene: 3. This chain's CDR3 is CATSDFRQGYNEQFF. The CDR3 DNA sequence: TGTGCCACCAGTGATTTTAGACAGGGTTACAATGAGCAGTTCTTC.

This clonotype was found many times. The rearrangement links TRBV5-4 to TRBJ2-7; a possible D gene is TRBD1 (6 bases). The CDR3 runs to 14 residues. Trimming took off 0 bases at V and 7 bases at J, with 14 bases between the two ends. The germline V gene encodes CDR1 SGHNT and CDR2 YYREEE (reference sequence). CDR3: CASSLEAGAREQYF. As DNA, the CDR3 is TGTGCCAGCAGCTTGGAGGCAGGGGCAAGGGAGCAGTACTTC.